This T cell receptor beta chain originates from a study of T-cell reconstitution after alpha-beta-depleted transplantation in children. A library of TCRbeta sequences, prepared with unique molecular identifiers, was generated. MiXCR was run by TCRdb on the PCR reads, yielding one entry per CDR3 protein. The profile shows 95,000 to 150,000 distinct CDR3 sequences, roughly 23% of them singletons. With 5 bases removed from V and 4 bases from J, the gap between germline ends came to 9 bases. The CDR3 is 13 amino acids. CDR1 and CDR2 (germline): LNHDA, SQIVND (reference sequence). The receptor's source is a male patient aged 2 to 9 who had a stem cell transplant for chronic granulomatous disease, so the T cells may come from the graft donor. The chain combines TRBV19 with TRBJ2-1; possible D gene TRBD2, 5 bases. The sequencing used PBMCs, mostly from graft donor cells, collected 180 days after TCRalphabeta/CD19-depleted stem cell transplant. DNA of the CDR3: TGTGCCAGTAGTCCCACGGGGTACAATGAGCAGTTCTTC. Translation: CASSPTGYNEQFF. The variable domain in full, with the rest retrieved from reference TRBV19 and TRBJ2-1, is DGGITQSPKYLFRKEGQNVTLSCEQNLNHDAMYWYRQDPGQGLRLIYYSQIVNDFQKGDIAEGYSVSREKKESFPLTVTSAQKNPTAFYLCASSPTGYNEQFFGPGTRLTVL.